This record covers a single TCR beta chain. This sample is drawn from a study of blood T cells in healthy people across ages. V was trimmed by 3 bases and J by 1 base, leaving 21 bases between them. Germline loops: CDR1 DFQATT, CDR2 SNEGSKA (reference sequence). The CDR3 runs to 17 residues. With a J-beta primer mix and a sample-barcoded 5' primer, a second PCR ran about 7 to 11 cycles. Tags on each cDNA molecule came from a template-switch adaptor with 12 random nucleotides. TCRdb re-analysed the 5' RACE reads in MiXCR, keeping a single row per CDR3 protein. The table includes hundreds of thousands of distinct CDR3 sequences, 56% detected once. Every donor provided roughly 10 milliliters of peripheral blood.

The gene calls are TRBV20-1 and TRBJ2-5, with TRBD2 as a possible D gene (6 bases). The sequenced material came from blood. This TCR came from a man between 40 and 49 years old in good health. The CDR3 loop reads CSASSAGHPEVQETQYF. The CDR3 DNA reads as TGCAGTGCTAGTTCGGCGGGGCACCCAGAGGTCCAAGAGACCCAGTACTTC.